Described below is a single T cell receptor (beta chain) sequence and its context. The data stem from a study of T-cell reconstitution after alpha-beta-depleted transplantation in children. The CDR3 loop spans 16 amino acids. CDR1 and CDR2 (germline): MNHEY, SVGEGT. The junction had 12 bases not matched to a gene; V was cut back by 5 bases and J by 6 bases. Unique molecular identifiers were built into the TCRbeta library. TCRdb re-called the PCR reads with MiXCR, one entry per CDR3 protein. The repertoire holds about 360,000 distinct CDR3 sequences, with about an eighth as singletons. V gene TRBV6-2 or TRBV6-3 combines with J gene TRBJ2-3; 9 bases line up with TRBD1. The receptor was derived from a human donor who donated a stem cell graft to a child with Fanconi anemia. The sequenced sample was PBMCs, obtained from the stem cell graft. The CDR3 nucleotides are TGTGCCAGCAGTACTACCGGGACAGGGAGTAGGGATACGCAGTATTTT. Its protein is CASSTTGTGSRDTQYF.